This T cell receptor (beta chain) appears in the sequencing data of a study of T cell responses to AZD1222 COVID-19 vaccine. Sequencing was performed with immunoSEQ multiplex PCR; in TCRdb, only in-frame clones are kept and a portion is missing. Of around 100,000 clones detected, roughly 91% appear once; the ten largest clones hold under 8.5%. About this clone itself: Its target is unknown.

General study results and limits: Seropositive at baseline were only six AZD1222 recipients. Close to half of spike-specific TCRs reportedly recognize unmutated variant regions.

CDR1 SGHRS and CDR2 YFSETQ come from the germline V gene. This CDR3 comprises 17 residues. The V gene lost 1 base and the J gene lost 0 bases, with 14 bases spanning the gap. The chain joins TRBV5-1 to TRBJ2-1; D perhaps matches TRBD2 (6 bases). The TCR was taken from an adult in good health. Material: peripheral blood, obtained on day 0 of AZD1222 vaccination. This CDR3 is CASSLSGGALSYNEQFF. As DNA, the CDR3 is TGCGCCAGCAGCTTGTCAGGCGGGGCCCTCTCCTACAATGAGCAGTTCTTC.